Presented here are 27 T cell receptor beta chains from one specimen sequenced in a study of T cell repertoires in cytomegalovirus infection. These receptors' antigens are unknown. Each CDR3 protein is one row after TCRdb ran MiXCR on the reads. The data hold approximately 1,000,000 distinct CDR3 sequences, with under 40% observed a single time. The sequencing here drew on cultured CD8+ T cells from PBMCs, taken from culture after CMV antigen stimulation. The origin of the receptors is a human donor in good health (CMV status not recorded). Some clones in this sample may be carry-over from other donors' samples.

Remarks on this clonotype: At one end the junction does not follow the germline gene, possibly because of a read error. The V gene is TRBV7-4, the J gene TRBJ2-1, with TRBD1 matching 7 bases. Germline values: CDR1 SGHVT, CDR2 SQSDAQ. CDR3 size: 15 residues. CDR3 DNA: TGTGTCAGCAGACAAACAGGGGTTTGGAATAATGAGCAGTTCTTC. This encodes CVSRQTGVWNNEQFF.

This clonotype was picked up a small number of times. The chain uses TRBV7-8 and TRBJ1-1, with TRBD1 as a possible D gene (6 bases). Trimming cost V 5 bases and J 6 bases, with 19 bases left between them. The V gene's germline CDR1 is SGHVS and CDR2 FQNEAQ. CDR3 length: 15 amino acids. The CDR3 nucleotides are TGTGCCAGCAGCAAAGGGGCCAGGGGAGGGCCTGAAGCTTTCTTT. It specifies CASSKGARGGPEAFF.

This sequence joins TRBV4-1 and TRBJ2-3; perhaps D is TRBD1 or TRBD2 (5 bases each). The germline V gene encodes CDR1 MGHRA and CDR2 YSYEKL. The V end lost 5 bases, the J end lost 5 bases, and 20 bases lay between the germline ends. The CDR3 length is 16 residues. In DNA, the CDR3 is TGCGCCAGCAGCGACTCACCCGGGACCCGGGGAGATACGCAGTATTTT. Translated: CASSDSPGTRGDTQYF.

To note about this clonotype: This likely comes from a read error, as the CDR3 has no conserved phenylalanine or tryptophan at its end. The chain recombines TRBV19 with TRBJ1-2; unclear D gene. The V end lost 0 bases, the J end lost 8 bases, and 16 bases lay between the germline ends. This CDR3 has 15 amino acids. CDR1 is LNHDA, CDR2 SQIVND, per germline (reference sequence). This CDR3 reads CASSIDRATVRGYTL. CDR3 coding DNA: TGTGCCAGTAGTATAGATCGGGCGACCGTCCGGGGCTACACCTTA.

This clonotype has more than one count but fewer than ten. The rearrangement joins TRBV14 to TRBJ1-5; D unclear. This CDR3 spans 13 amino acids. With 0 bases removed from V and 5 bases from J, the gap between germline ends came to 5 bases. Germline values: CDR1 SGHDN, CDR2 FVKESK. The CDR3 nucleotides read TGTGCCAGCAGCCAAGACGACGATCAGCCCCAGCATTTT. It translates to CASSQDDDQPQHF.

The CDR3 DNA reads TGTGCCAGCACCCCTTCTAATCGGGGGGATGGCTACACCTTC. Translated, it gives CASTPSNRGDGYTF. The chain couples TRBV5-4 to TRBJ1-2; perhaps TRBD1 as D (5 bases). Germline V gene sequence: CDR1 SGHNT, CDR2 YYREEE (reference sequence). V lost 6 bases and J lost 6, with 18 bases in between. The CDR3 spans 14 residues.

In this sample, this clonotype turned up once. V gene TRBV19 combines with J gene TRBJ2-7; D is tentatively TRBD1 or TRBD2 (5 bases each). The germline V gene encodes CDR1 LNHDA and CDR2 SQIVND (reference sequence). The CDR3 length is 13 residues. Between the trimmed V and J ends, which lost 4 bases and 2 bases, there was a span of 9 bases. CDR3 sequence: CASSTGAAYEQYF. The CDR3 bases are TGTGCCAGTAGTACCGGGGCCGCCTACGAGCAGTACTTC. Filled out from reference TRBV19 and TRBJ2-7, the complete variable domain reads DGGITQSPKYLFRKEGQNVTLSCEQNLNHDAMYWYRQDPGQGLRLIYYSQIVNDFQKGDIAEGYSVSREKKESFPLTVTSAQKNPTAFYLCASSTGAAYEQYFGPGTRLTVT.

This clonotype was recorded a few times. This chain links TRBV5-4 with TRBJ2-4; the D gene is possibly TRBD2 (7 bases). Germline assignment: CDR1 SGHNT and CDR2 YYREEE (reference sequence). V was cut by 4 bases and J by 0 bases, with 17 bases left in between. The CDR3 covers 17 residues. DNA for the CDR3: TGTGCCAGCAGCCGCGCGGGGGCGGGGGTAGCCAAAAACATTCAGTACTTC. Its translation is CASSRAGAGVAKNIQYF.

The chain has TRBV6-1 and TRBJ1-5; D is undetermined. Looked up from germline, CDR1 is MNHNS and CDR2 is SASEGT. Trimming took 5 bases from V and 4 from J, leaving 18 bases between them. CDR3 length equals 16 residues. The CDR3 sequence is CASSHMLGDGNQPQHF. The CDR3 DNA reads TGTGCCAGCAGTCACATGCTAGGTGACGGTAATCAGCCCCAGCATTTT.

This clonotype was found once. The rearrangement joins TRBV3-1 to TRBJ2-2, with TRBD2 as a possible D gene (6 bases). The length of the CDR3 is 14 residues. V lost 5 bases to trimming and J lost 9 bases, with 16 bases between them. The germline CDR1 and CDR2 sequences are LGHDT and YNNKEL (reference sequence). CDR3 protein: CASSTRDSYRELFF. In DNA, the CDR3 is TGTGCCAGCAGCACCCGGGACTCCTACCGGGAGCTGTTTTTT.

The gene calls are TRBV6-2 or TRBV6-3 and TRBJ1-5; D gene ambiguous. Trimming left V 5 bases short and J 4 bases short, with 15 bases between. The CDR3 consists of 15 residues. CDR1 and CDR2 (germline): MNHEY, SVGEGT. The CDR3 loop reads CASSDFLAANQPQHF. The DNA of the CDR3 is TGTGCCAGCAGTGATTTCCTGGCAGCTAATCAGCCCCAGCATTTT.

This chain uses TRBV12-5 with TRBJ2-1; 9 bases are shared with TRBD2. Germline CDR1 LGHNT, CDR2 FRNRAP. This CDR3 has 20 residues. The J segment lost 3 bases and the V segment lost 3 bases, leaving 18 bases of the junction unmatched. CDR3 nucleotides: TGTGCTAGTGGTTTCTGGGCGGGGGGGCTCGAAACCGTTAACTACAATGAGCAGTTCTTC. Residues: CASGFWAGGLETVNYNEQFF.

This chain connects TRBV9 to TRBJ2-6; possible D gene TRBD2, 6 bases. V was pared by 4 bases and J by 0 bases, with 11 bases between. CDR1 and CDR2 (germline): SGDLS, YYNGEE. This CDR3 comprises 16 residues. DNA of the CDR3: TGTGCCAGCAGCCTTCGGGACTTCTCTGGGGCCAACGTCCTGACTTTC. Its translation: CASSLRDFSGANVLTF.

This chain joins TRBV6-2 or TRBV6-3 and TRBJ2-2; 8 bases line up with TRBD1. The CDR3 sequence is 17 residues long. V was pared by 6 bases and J by 4 bases, with 13 bases of the junction left unmatched. Germline CDR1 MNHEY, CDR2 SVGEGT. Here the CDR3 DNA reads TGTGCCAGCAGCTTGAGAGGACAGGGAGCGTCCACCGGGGAGCTGTTTTTT. Its protein product is CASSLRGQGASTGELFF.

With respect to this clonotype: This sequence may be a read error, since a much larger clone differs from it by one base. The chain couples TRBV9 to TRBJ2-5, with a possible D match to TRBD1 (6 bases). Trimming left V 3 bases short and J 3 bases short, with 9 bases between. This CDR3 has 13 amino acids. Germline lookup yields CDR1 SGDLS and CDR2 YYNGEE. CDR3 sequence reads: CASSAGQKETQYF. For the CDR3, the DNA is TGTGCCAGCAGCGCCGGACAGAAAGAGACCCAGTACTTC.

Regarding this clonotype: A read error may account for a junction end that differs from germline. This chain uses TRBV9 with TRBJ2-6; 10 bases are a match to TRBD1. The CDR3 length is 19 residues. From germline, CDR1 is SGDLS and CDR2 YYNGEE. The CDR3 region has the DNA TGTGCCTGCAGCGTTTCGGGACAGGGGTCGGTAGCTGGGGCCAACGTCCTGACTTTC. Its protein product is CACSVSGQGSVAGANVLTF.

The genes are TRBV27 and TRBJ1-5; possible D gene TRBD1, 6 bases. The V gene lost 5 bases and the J gene lost 1 base, with 15 bases spanning the gap. CDR1 and CDR2 (germline): MNHEY, SMNVEV (reference sequence). The CDR3 runs 16 residues. CDR3: CASSTSAGESNQPQHF. The CDR3 bases are TGTGCCAGCAGTACCTCAGCAGGGGAGAGCAATCAGCCCCAGCATTTT.

About this clonotype: The CDR3 does not close with the conserved phenylalanine or tryptophan, likely indicating a read error. J is TRBJ2-5 and V is TRBV27; TRBD2 agrees at 11 bases. Germline lookup yields CDR1 MNHEY and CDR2 SMNVEV (reference sequence). With V trimmed by 4 bases and J by 0 bases, 7 bases remained unmatched. This CDR3 has 17 amino acids. The CDR3 DNA reads TGTGCCAGCAGTTCTACGACTAGCGGGGTGTACCAAGAGACCCAGTACTCC. It yields the protein CASSSTTSGVYQETQYS.

The rearrangement joins TRBV28 to TRBJ2-5, with D perhaps matching TRBD2 (6 bases). V was shortened by 1 base and J by 1 base, with 10 bases between the two germline ends. This CDR3 is built from 15 residues. Germline V gene sequence: CDR1 MDHEN, CDR2 SYDVKM. The CDR3 nucleotides read TGTGCCAGCAGTTTATACGGGGGTGGCCAAGAGACCCAGTACTTC. It specifies CASSLYGGGQETQYF. Looking up the rest from reference TRBV28 and TRBJ2-5 gives the full variable domain: DVKVTQSSRYLVKRTGEKVFLECVQDMDHENMFWYRQDPGLGLRLIYFSYDVKMKEKGDIPEGYSVSREKKERFSLILESASTNQTSMYLCASSLYGGGQETQYFGPGTRLLVL.

V is TRBV4-1 and J is TRBJ1-1; perhaps TRBD1 as D (5 bases). The length of the CDR3 is 16 residues. CDR1 MGHRA and CDR2 YSYEKL come from the germline V gene. Trimming removed 3 bases from V and 1 base from J, with 15 bases in between. The CDR3 sequence is CASSQIGGKENTEAFF. The CDR3 DNA reads as TGCGCCAGCAGCCAGATTGGGGGGAAGGAGAACACTGAAGCTTTCTTT.

The chain uses TRBV7-2 and TRBJ2-4, with TRBD2 identical over 16 bases. V lost 0 bases to trimming and J lost 1 base; unmatched junction nucleotides: 6. In germline, CDR1 is SGHTA, CDR2 FQGNSA. This CDR3 has 20 residues. The CDR3 reads CASSLAGLAGGAWAKNIQYF. The CDR3 DNA is TGTGCCAGCAGCTTAGCGGGACTAGCGGGGGGGGCCTGGGCCAAAAACATTCAGTACTTC.

This clonotype was seen a few times. The chain couples TRBV4-3 to TRBJ2-2, with a weak D call TRBD2 (6 bases). CDR3 length: 17 amino acids. V lost 0 bases to trimming and J lost 1 base, with 12 bases between them. Germline lookup yields CDR1 LGHNA and CDR2 YSLEER. The CDR3 coding sequence is TGCGCCAGCAGCCAAGATTACCCGGGGGAGAACACCGGGGAGCTGTTTTTT. This translates into CASSQDYPGENTGELFF.

This clonotype was seen at least ten times. Here the CDR3 reads CASTSGGFYLTDTQYF. The CDR3 DNA is TGTGCCAGCACTAGCGGGGGCTTCTACCTCACAGATACGCAGTATTTT. The chain uses TRBV2 and TRBJ2-3; 10 positions match TRBD2. Germline CDR1 reads SNHLY; CDR2 reads FYNNEI. Germline trimming cut 7 bases from V and 2 bases from J; bases unmatched to any gene: 9. CDR3 size: 16 residues. The variable domain in full, with the rest retrieved from reference TRBV2 and TRBJ2-3, is EPEVTQTPSHQVTQMGQEVILRCVPISNHLYFYWYRQILGQKVEFLVSFYNNEISEKSEIFDDQFSVERPDGSNFTLKIRSTKLEDSAMYFCASTSGGFYLTDTQYFGPGTRLTVL.

The genes are TRBV10-3 and TRBJ1-2, with D possibly being TRBD1 (5 bases). The germline V gene encodes CDR1 ENHRY and CDR2 SYGVKD. V shed 0 bases and J shed 6 bases, with 8 bases lying between them. This CDR3 spans 13 amino acids. CDR3 in amino acids: CAISESSGNGYTF. The CDR3 DNA reads TGTGCCATCAGTGAGTCGTCAGGGAATGGCTACACCTTC.

This clonotype has more than one count but fewer than ten. The V gene is TRBV6-1, the J gene TRBJ1-6; 7 bases agree with TRBD1. Per germline, CDR1 MNHNS and CDR2 SASEGT. V trimming: 6 bases; J trimming: 8 bases; junction bases outside the gene matches: 10. The CDR3 totals 15 residues. Written as DNA, the CDR3 is TGTGCCAGCAGCGCCGGGACAGTTGTCCATTCACCCCTCCACTTT. Translating gives CASSAGTVVHSPLHF.

This clonotype occurred a few times. This sequence joins TRBV6-2 or TRBV6-3 and TRBJ2-1, with TRBD1 matching over 7 bases. Germline V CDR1 and CDR2: MNHEY, SVGEGT. The CDR3 has 16 amino acids. V was clipped by 2 bases and J by 4 bases; unmatched bases: 8. The CDR3, as DNA: TGTGCCAGCAGTTACCCGACAGGGAAGAGATACAATGAGCAGTTCTTC. It encodes CASSYPTGKRYNEQFF.

Worth noting for this clonotype: The CDR3 does not close with the conserved phenylalanine or tryptophan, likely indicating a read error. The chain uses TRBV10-3 and TRBJ1-5; 10 bases line up with TRBD1. The CDR3 loop spans 15 amino acids. Germline V lookup: CDR1 ENHRY, CDR2 SYGVKD. J was trimmed by 3 bases and V by 7 bases; bases with no gene match: 6. The CDR3 region has the DNA TGTGCCATCAAGGGACAGGGGAGTTCCAATCAGCCCCAGCATTCT. This gives the protein CAIKGQGSSNQPQHS.